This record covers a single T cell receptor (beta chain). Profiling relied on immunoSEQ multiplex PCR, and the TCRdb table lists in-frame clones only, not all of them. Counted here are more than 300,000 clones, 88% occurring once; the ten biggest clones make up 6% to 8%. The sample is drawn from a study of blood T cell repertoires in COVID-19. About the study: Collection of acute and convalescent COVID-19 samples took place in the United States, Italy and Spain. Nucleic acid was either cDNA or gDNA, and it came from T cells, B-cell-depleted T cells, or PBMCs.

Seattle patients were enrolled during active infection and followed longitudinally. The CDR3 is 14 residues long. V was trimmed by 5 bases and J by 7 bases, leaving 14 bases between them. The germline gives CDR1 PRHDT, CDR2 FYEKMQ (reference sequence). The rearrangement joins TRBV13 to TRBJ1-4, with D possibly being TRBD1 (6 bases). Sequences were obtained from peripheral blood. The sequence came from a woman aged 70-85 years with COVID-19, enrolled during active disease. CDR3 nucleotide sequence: TGTGCCAGCAGCGTGACAGGCGGGCCTGAAAAACTGTTTTTT. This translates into CASSVTGGPEKLFF.